This is a list of T cell receptor beta chains from one sample in a study of control samples from healthy donors and cancer patients. Sequencing used immunoSEQ multiplex PCR; TCRdb keeps in-frame clones, though not all of them. The sample yields 15,000 to 20,000 clones, around 84% seen once. The sequenced sample was PBMCs. These receptors originate from a woman in her 70s with colorectal cancer. The CDR3 runs from the conserved cysteine through the conserved F or W. Each record gives: CDR3 DNA, CDR3 protein, J gene, clone size, D gene, V gene. A D gene is named only where the DNA matches it firmly. For some rows the clone size is stated as once, few or many, or as a class when expanded; others skip it.

TGCGCCAGCAGCTTGGGTCCCGACAGGGGAGTTATCACCGGGGAGCTGTTTTTT,CASSLGPDRGVITGELFF,TRBJ2-2,-,TRBD1,TRBV5-1
TGTGCCAGCAGCCAAGAGTCCAGGGACCAGGGCTACACCTTC,CASSQESRDQGYTF,TRBJ1-2,once,-,TRBV4-2
TGTGCCAGCAGTGCGGGACTAGCGGGCTCCAAAAACATTCAGTACTTC,CASSAGLAGSKNIQYF,TRBJ2-4,-,TRBD2,TRBV2
TGTGCCAGCAGGTGGACAGGGGGAGGGCACAATGAGCAGTTCTTC,CASRWTGGGHNEQFF,TRBJ2-1,-,TRBD1,TRBV7-2
TGTGCCAGCAGTTACGGACAAGCAGCTTTCTTT,CASSYGQAAFF,TRBJ1-1,-,-,TRBV14
TGTGCCAGCAGCGTAGGGGGGATTCCTCCCGGGGAGCTGTTTTTT,CASSVGGIPPGELFF,TRBJ2-2,once,-,TRBV9
TGCGCCAGCAGCTCCCAGGGGGGGAAGAACACTGAAGCTTTCTTT,CASSSQGGKNTEAFF,TRBJ1-1,-,TRBD1,TRBV5-1
TGTGCCAGCAGCTCCGACAGGGACGGCGAAGCTTTCTTT,CASSSDRDGEAFF,TRBJ1-1,-,TRBD1,TRBV11-2
TGTGCCAGTACTAGCGGGAGGATTACAGATACGCAGTATTTT,CASTSGRITDTQYF,TRBJ2-3,-,TRBD2,TRBV10-3
TGTGCCAGCAGCTTCTACAGGGGCGGGGAGCAGTTCTTC,CASSFYRGGEQFF,TRBJ2-1,few,TRBD1,TRBV9
TGTGCCAGCAGCTTAGGGGGAACCTACAATGAGCAGTTCTTC,CASSLGGTYNEQFF,TRBJ2-1,-,-,TRBV7-2
TGCAGCGCCGCGGGTTCTAGCACAGATACGCAGTATTTT,CSAAGSSTDTQYF,TRBJ2-3,-,-,TRBV29-1
TGTGCCAGTAGTATAGATGCGGGTCAGCCCCAGCATTTT,CASSIDAGQPQHF,TRBJ1-5,-,-,TRBV19
TGTGCCAGCAGCCAAGGACAGACCTACGAGCAGTACTTC,CASSQGQTYEQYF,TRBJ2-7,-,-,TRBV2
TGTGCCAGCACTAGCGGGGACTCCTACGAGCAGTACTTC,CASTSGDSYEQYF,TRBJ2-7,once,TRBD2,TRBV6-5
TGTGCCAGCAGTGAATATAGAGGGACGGGCCTTCTCTACGAGCAGTACTTC,CASSEYRGTGLLYEQYF,TRBJ2-7,-,-,TRBV25-1
TGTGCCAGCAGCGTAGGGACAGAGTACACCGGGGAGCTGTTTTTT,CASSVGTEYTGELFF,TRBJ2-2,once,-,TRBV9
TGCGCCAGCAACAATACTAGGGGCAGCCCACAGGTGCACATTCAGTACTTC,CASNNTRGSPQVHIQYF,TRBJ2-4,-,-,TRBV4-3
TGTGCCAGCAGCTCGGACTCTGGAAACACCATATATTTT,CASSSDSGNTIYF,TRBJ1-3,-,-,TRBV11-3
TGTGCCAGCAGCTTAACAACCTGGACAGGGGGCAATCAGCCCCAGCATTTT,CASSLTTWTGGNQPQHF,TRBJ1-5,-,TRBD1,TRBV7-8
TGTGCCAGTAGTACGGGACTAGGTAGCACAGATACGCAGTATTTT,CASSTGLGSTDTQYF,TRBJ2-3,-,TRBD2,TRBV19
TGCAGCGTTGAAGATCCCTCCTACGAGCAGTACTTC,CSVEDPSYEQYF,TRBJ2-7,once,-,TRBV29-1
TGTGCCAGTAGTATAGAACCGGGCAATCAGCCCCAGCATTTT,CASSIEPGNQPQHF,TRBJ1-5,-,-,TRBV19
TGTGCCAGCAGGGGGGACCTGAACACTGAAGCTTTCTTT,CASRGDLNTEAFF,TRBJ1-1,-,-,TRBV5-5
TGTGCCAGCAGCCAGGGGAGCTCCTATAATTCACCCCTCCACTTT,CASSQGSSYNSPLHF,TRBJ1-6,-,-,TRBV7-2
TGCAGCGCCCTTGGGATTAGCGGGAGGCCATTCTACGAGCAGTACTTC,CSALGISGRPFYEQYF,TRBJ2-7,once,TRBD2,TRBV29-1
TGCAGCGTTGGGGGACAGGGGTTTGTGGGGTTCTACAATGAGCAGTTCTTC,CSVGGQGFVGFYNEQFF,TRBJ2-1,-,TRBD1,TRBV29-1
TGTGCCAGCAGCCCGTCTCAGGCCCGATCGGTTGCGGGGTTGAGAAACACCATATATTTT,CASSPSQARSVAGLRNTIYF,TRBJ1-3,-,-,TRBV4-2
TGTGCCACCAGCAGAGAGGGATTCCTAGCGGGAGGGCCCCACAATGAGCAGTTCTTC,CATSREGFLAGGPHNEQFF,TRBJ2-1,-,TRBD2,TRBV15
TGTGCCAGCAGCTTAACCAGGGAGGGGGTTAATGAAAAACTGTTTTTT,CASSLTREGVNEKLFF,TRBJ1-4,-,-,TRBV7-9
TGCGCCAGCAGCCAAGGGCTAGCGGCCAGCTACGAGCAGTACTTC,CASSQGLAASYEQYF,TRBJ2-7,-,TRBD2,TRBV4-1
TGCGCCAGCAGCCAAGACAGGGCCTCCTACGAGCAGTACTTC,CASSQDRASYEQYF,TRBJ2-7,-,-,TRBV4-3
TGTGCCAGCAGCACGCGGACTAGTGAGGAGACCCAGTACTTC,CASSTRTSEETQYF,TRBJ2-5,-,TRBD2,TRBV5-8
TGTGCCAGCAGTAGGGCAGCGGGAAGGAATGAGCAGTTCTTC,CASSRAAGRNEQFF,TRBJ2-1,-,TRBD2,TRBV11-2
TGCGCCAGCAGCTCCGGGGGACTTACCGCCTACAATGAGCAGTTCTTC,CASSSGGLTAYNEQFF,TRBJ2-1,-,-,TRBV5-1
TGTGCCAGCAGGGCAGGGGAATGGAGCAATCAGCCCCAGCATTTT,CASRAGEWSNQPQHF,TRBJ1-5,-,-,TRBV6-5
TGTGCCAGCAGTGAATTAGGGGTACAGGTCTATGGCTACACCTTC,CASSELGVQVYGYTF,TRBJ1-2,-,-,TRBV25-1
TGTGCCAGCAGCCAGAGGACGGAGAACTATGGCTACACCTTC,CASSQRTENYGYTF,TRBJ1-2,once,-,TRBV7-2
TGTGCCAGCAGTCTCGGGACAGCCTCCACCTACGAGCAGTACTTC,CASSLGTASTYEQYF,TRBJ2-7,-,TRBD1,TRBV6-5